Below, 32 T cell receptor beta chains from the same sample are listed, as sequenced in a study of CD8 T cells in ankylosing spondylitis. TCRdb independently ran MiXCR on the 5' RACE reads; one entry per CDR3 protein. Of under 170,000 distinct CDR3 sequences in the sample, around 43% were seen once. The sequencing sample was made of synovial fluid, either unsorted or a sorted T cell fraction (not recorded which). The receptors were gathered from a male donor with ankylosing spondylitis.

The chain has TRBV30 and TRBJ2-1; 7 bases are a match to TRBD1. Germline lookup yields CDR1 GTSNPN and CDR2 SVGIG (reference sequence). J gave up 2 bases and V 8 bases, and 9 bases lay outside the gene matches. The CDR3 has 14 amino acids. This CDR3 reads CAAHRDRPYNEQFF. The CDR3 coding sequence is TGTGCCGCCCACCGGGACAGACCCTACAATGAGCAGTTCTTC.

In this sample, this clonotype turned up a few times. The chain couples TRBV6-2 or TRBV6-3 to TRBJ2-1; 7 nucleotides align to TRBD2. The germline V gene has CDR1 MNHEY and CDR2 SVGEGT. J lost 2 bases, V lost 4 bases, and 5 bases had no gene match. This CDR3 is built from 15 residues. In DNA, the CDR3 is TGTGCCAGCAGTTTCCTAGCGGAGCCCTACAATGAGCAGTTCTTC. Its translation is CASSFLAEPYNEQFF.

This clonotype occurred a few times. V is TRBV18 and J is TRBJ2-1, with TRBD2 identical over 13 bases. Trimming removed 6 bases from V and 0 bases from J; junction bases left unmatched: 8. From germline, CDR1 is KGHSH and CDR2 LQKENI. The CDR3 is 18 residues long. CDR3 sequence reads: CASSPTSGGPRSYNEQFF. CDR3 bases: TGTGCCAGCTCGCCGACTAGCGGGGGGCCTCGCTCCTACAATGAGCAGTTCTTC.

This clonotype was seen more than once but under ten times. The rearrangement uses TRBV6-2 or TRBV6-3 and TRBJ1-5; D is possibly TRBD1 (5 bases). Germline CDR1 and CDR2: MNHEY and SVGEGT. CDR3 length: 16 residues. V was trimmed by 1 base and J by 0 bases, leaving 10 bases between them. The DNA for the CDR3 is TGTGCCAGCAGTTACTACAGGTACCGTAGCAATCAGCCCCAGCATTTT. Its protein product is CASSYYRYRSNQPQHF.

This clonotype was counted only a few times. The chain is built from TRBV12-3 or TRBV12-4 and TRBJ1-1; no definite D call. Trimming shortened V by 8 bases and J by 6 bases, and 10 bases separated the two germline ends. CDR3 size: 11 residues. The CDR3 region is CASGSFSEAFF. The CDR3 region has the DNA TGTGCCAGCGGGAGCTTCTCTGAAGCTTTCTTT.

The chain links TRBV7-9 to TRBJ1-1; 10 positions match TRBD1. The CDR3 runs to 16 residues. The ends lost 5 bases at V and 3 bases at J; junction bases unmatched: 9. In germline, CDR1 is SEHNR, CDR2 FQNEAQ (reference sequence). CDR3 sequence reads: CASSLCGTGAHTEAFF. CDR3 in DNA: TGTGCCAGCAGCCTGTGTGGGACAGGGGCCCACACTGAAGCTTTCTTT. Using reference TRBV7-9 and TRBJ1-1 for the parts outside the CDR3, the full variable domain is DTGVSQNPRHKITKRGQNVTFRCDPISEHNRLYWYRQTLGQGPEFLTYFQNEAQLEKSRLLSDRFSAERPKGSFSTLEIQRTEQGDSAMYLCASSLCGTGAHTEAFFGQGTRLTVV.

V and J are TRBV10-3 and TRBJ1-5; TRBD1 agrees at 10 bases. This CDR3 region has 19 residues. The ends lost 6 bases at V and 6 bases at J; junction bases unmatched: 20. Germline CDR1 is ENHRY and CDR2 is SYGVKD. The CDR3 nucleotides are TGTGCCATCAGCGAAGATTTTAGGGTTAGGGGACAGGGGTTTCAGCCCCAGCATTTT. Its protein product is CAISEDFRVRGQGFQPQHF.

The V call is TRBV5-1, the J call TRBJ1-2, with TRBD1 matching over 7 bases. V dropped 4 bases and J dropped 5; count of bases not matched to a gene: 11. The CDR3 totals 15 residues. Germline lookup yields CDR1 SGHRS and CDR2 YFSETQ. The chain's CDR3 is CASSVDTRGYYGYTF. The CDR3 nucleotides read TGCGCCAGCAGCGTCGACACCAGGGGGTATTATGGCTACACCTTC.

This clonotype was observed a handful of times. The CDR3 sequence is CASSLSSTAYEQYF. Here the CDR3 DNA reads TGTGCCAGCAGCTTAAGTTCGACAGCCTACGAGCAGTACTTC. The chain has TRBV7-9 and TRBJ2-7; TRBD1 is a possible D gene (5 bases). Looked up from germline, CDR1 is SEHNR and CDR2 is FQNEAQ (reference sequence). The CDR3 loop spans 14 amino acids. The V end was cut by 2 bases, the J end by 2 bases, with 10 bases between.

This clonotype has more than one count but fewer than ten. The chain carries TRBV3-1 and TRBJ1-2, with D possibly being TRBD1 (6 bases). This CDR3 is 17 amino acids long. Germline V gene data show CDR1 as LGHDT and CDR2 as YNNKEL (reference sequence). V was clipped by 0 bases and J by 3 bases, with 17 bases between them. CDR3 nucleotides: TGTGCCAGCAGCCAAGACCCCCACAGGGCCCGTCACTATGGCTACACCTTC. Encoded protein: CASSQDPHRARHYGYTF. The full variable domain, rest sourced from reference TRBV3-1 and TRBJ1-2, is DTAVSQTPKYLVTQMGNDKSIKCEQNLGHDTMYWYKQDSKKFLKIMFSYNNKELIINETVPNRFSPKSPDKAHLNLHINSLELGDSAVYFCASSQDPHRARHYGYTFGSGTRLTVV.

The chain carries TRBV5-1 and TRBJ2-7, with D maybe TRBD2 (6 bases). Germline V gene lookup returns CDR1 SGHRS and CDR2 YFSETQ. This CDR3 is built from 14 residues. With 7 bases removed from V and 0 bases from J, the gap between germline ends came to 14 bases. Here the CDR3 reads CASRRGGNSYEQYF. The CDR3 DNA reads TGCGCCAGCCGGCGCGGCGGGAACTCCTACGAGCAGTACTTC. Full variable domain (remainder filled in from reference TRBV5-1 and TRBJ2-7): KAGVTQTPRYLIKTRGQQVTLSCSPISGHRSVSWYQQTPGQGLQFLFEYFSETQRNKGNFPGRFSGRQFSNSRSEMNVSTLELGDSALYLCASRRGGNSYEQYFGPGTRLTVT.

The rearrangement joins TRBV7-9 to TRBJ2-7, with D perhaps matching TRBD2 (5 bases). Germline V gene lookup returns CDR1 SEHNR and CDR2 FQNEAQ (reference sequence). The V end was cut by 0 bases, the J end by 5 bases, with 14 bases between. This CDR3 is built from 15 residues. The CDR3 loop reads CASSLATGELDEQYF. CDR3 nucleotides: TGTGCCAGCAGCTTAGCGACCGGGGAACTAGACGAGCAGTACTTC.

The V call is TRBV7-9, the J call TRBJ2-4, with D perhaps TRBD2 (6 bases). The CDR3 is made up of 16 amino acids. CDR1 and CDR2 (germline): SEHNR, FQNEAQ (reference sequence). The V gene lost 2 bases and the J gene lost 1 base, with 12 bases spanning the gap. As DNA, the CDR3 is TGTGCCAGCAGCTTATGGATTCGGGGGGCCAAAAACATTCAGTACTTC. Amino acid sequence: CASSLWIRGAKNIQYF.

The V gene is TRBV30, the J gene TRBJ1-1; the D gene is possibly TRBD1 (5 bases). The CDR3 spans 14 residues. Per the germline V gene, CDR1 is GTSNPN and CDR2 is SVGIG (reference sequence). Trimming took off 2 bases at V and 2 bases at J, with 12 bases between the two ends. CDR3 nucleotides: TGTGCCTGGAGTCTGACAGAGCTTAACACTGAAGCTTTCTTT. Encoded protein: CAWSLTELNTEAFF.

The J gene is TRBJ2-7, the V gene TRBV14; D may be TRBD2 (5 bases). The V and J ends lost 0 bases and 4 bases respectively, with 7 bases between them. This CDR3 has 13 residues. Germline V gene sequence: CDR1 SGHDN, CDR2 FVKESK. The CDR3 protein is CASSQDTRYEQYF. The CDR3, as DNA: TGTGCCAGCAGCCAAGATACTAGGTACGAGCAGTACTTC.

V gene TRBV29-1 combines with J gene TRBJ2-6; 8 bases are a match to TRBD1. CDR1 and CDR2 from the germline V gene are SQVTM and ANQGSEA. The CDR3 runs to 15 residues. V dropped 5 bases and J dropped 3; count of bases not matched to a gene: 6. This chain's CDR3 is CSVKTGGYGANVLTF. The CDR3 DNA sequence: TGCAGCGTTAAAACAGGGGGGTATGGGGCCAACGTCCTGACTTTC.

The V and J genes are TRBV11-1 and TRBJ2-3, with D hard to call. This CDR3 has 14 residues. Germline loops: CDR1 SGHAT, CDR2 FQDESV (reference sequence). The V end was cut by 5 bases, the J end by 7 bases, with 16 bases between. The CDR3, as DNA: TGTGCCAGCAGCCCCCAGGACGACTGGTATACGCAGTATTTT. Amino acid sequence: CASSPQDDWYTQYF.

The gene calls are TRBV11-2 and TRBJ1-1; D gene ambiguous. Germline V lookup: CDR1 SGHAT, CDR2 FQNNGV. Trimming cost V 5 bases and J 4 bases, with 11 bases left between them. The CDR3 spans 13 residues. The CDR3 DNA reads TGTGCCAGCAGCCCCTTGTGGGGCACTGAAGCTTTCTTT. Translated, it gives CASSPLWGTEAFF.

In its sample, this clonotype was seen many times. The chain recombines TRBV30 with TRBJ1-2; 11 bases are a match to TRBD1. Germline trimming cut 5 bases from V and 10 bases from J; bases unmatched to any gene: 6. This CDR3 is built from 12 residues. Germline lookup yields CDR1 GTSNPN and CDR2 SVGIG (reference sequence). CDR3 nucleotide sequence: TGTGCCTGGGCTCGGGACAGGGGGGACTACACCTTC. This encodes CAWARDRGDYTF.

This clonotype occurred a few times. The rearrangement links TRBV5-1 to TRBJ1-2, with D possibly TRBD1 on 5 matching bases. CDR1 is SGHRS, CDR2 YFSETQ, per germline. The V end lost 2 bases, the J end lost 3 bases, and 14 bases lay between the germline ends. This CDR3 comprises 15 residues. The CDR3 here is CASSLRTRWYYGYTF. The CDR3 bases are TGCGCCAGCAGCTTAAGGACACGGTGGTACTATGGCTACACCTTC.

The V and J genes are TRBV29-1 and TRBJ2-2; D is unclear. This CDR3 spans 11 amino acids. Germline assignment: CDR1 SQVTM and CDR2 ANQGSEA. Trimming took off 3 bases at V and 8 bases at J, with 7 bases between the two ends. CDR3 DNA: TGCAGCGTTGATAGGGCTGGGGAGCTGTTTTTT. It yields the protein CSVDRAGELFF.

J is TRBJ1-3 and V is TRBV20-1; 11 nucleotides line up with TRBD1. V gave up 4 bases and J gave up 3 bases; unmatched junction bases: 17. The V gene's germline CDR1 is DFQATT and CDR2 SNEGSKA (reference sequence). The CDR3 consists of 19 residues. CDR3 sequence reads: CSATRTGGVSGNFGNTIYF. Here the CDR3 DNA reads TGCAGTGCTACCAGGACAGGGGGCGTCTCTGGGAATTTTGGAAACACCATATATTTT.

This clonotype was observed a handful of times. The rearrangement links TRBV18 to TRBJ2-1; D call uncertain. This CDR3 comprises 15 residues. Trimming cost V 2 bases and J 0 bases, with 8 bases left between them. Germline V gene data show CDR1 as KGHSH and CDR2 as LQKENI. The CDR3 nucleotides read TGTGCCAGCTCACCAATTCGAAGCTCCTACAATGAGCAGTTCTTC. Translated, it gives CASSPIRSSYNEQFF.

The V gene is TRBV6-1, the J gene TRBJ1-1; D is undetermined. CDR1 is MNHNS, CDR2 SASEGT, per germline. This CDR3 is built from 15 residues. V was pared by 2 bases and J by 0 bases, with 10 bases between. The DNA of the CDR3 is TGTGCCAGCAGTGAAATTGTGGGATTGAACACTGAAGCTTTCTTT. It is translated as CASSEIVGLNTEAFF.

This rearrangement joins TRBV7-9 to TRBJ1-5; D is ambiguous. CDR3 length: 13 residues. V was trimmed by 4 bases and J by 9 bases, leaving 13 bases between them. Germline lookup yields CDR1 SEHNR and CDR2 FQNEAQ (reference sequence). The CDR3 coding sequence is TGTGCCAGCAGCTCCCCCGTAGGTTGGCCCCAGCATTTT. Residues: CASSSPVGWPQHF.

The chain combines TRBV5-5 with TRBJ1-1, with TRBD1 as a possible D gene (6 bases). Trimming cost V 1 base and J 6 bases, with 19 bases left between them. Germline V gene lookup returns CDR1 SGHKS and CDR2 YYEKEE (reference sequence). CDR3 length: 16 residues. Here the CDR3 reads CASSLYTAGKGAEAFF. DNA of the CDR3: TGTGCCAGCAGCTTGTATACCGCGGGGAAGGGGGCTGAAGCTTTCTTT.

The chain links TRBV20-1 to TRBJ1-2; no clear D gene. Germline values: CDR1 DFQATT, CDR2 SNEGSKA (reference sequence). V lost 7 bases and J 7 bases, leaving 19 bases between the germline ends. CDR3 length: 13 amino acids. In DNA, the CDR3 is TGCAGTGTTCTAGCTTGGACGGGGTTTGGCTACACCTTC. Its translation: CSVLAWTGFGYTF.

The chain employs TRBV3-1 and TRBJ2-7; 7 bases match TRBD2. Germline V lookup: CDR1 LGHDT, CDR2 YNNKEL (reference sequence). V lost 0 bases and J lost 4; bases outside the gene matches: 6. There are 15 residues in the CDR3. In DNA form, the CDR3 reads TGTGCCAGCAGCCAAGATCGGGGAGGGAGATACGAGCAGTACTTC. Translated, it gives CASSQDRGGRYEQYF.

The chain has TRBV3-1 and TRBJ1-1; no reliable D call. CDR1 LGHDT and CDR2 YNNKEL come from the germline V gene (reference sequence). The length of the CDR3 is 14 residues. V was trimmed by 0 bases and J by 6 bases, leaving 11 bases between them. The CDR3 here is CASSQDVGSAEAFF. DNA of the CDR3: TGTGCCAGCAGCCAAGATGTGGGTAGTGCTGAAGCTTTCTTT.

The chain recombines TRBV9 with TRBJ2-5, with 12 bases that match TRBD2. Per the germline V gene, CDR1 is SGDLS and CDR2 is YYNGEE. CDR3 length: 16 residues. After removal of 3 bases from V and 5 bases from J, the junction contained 8 bases not matched to a gene. CDR3 in DNA: TGTGCCAGCAGCGGAAGACTAGCGGGAGCGTGGGAGACCCAGTACTTC. It codes for CASSGRLAGAWETQYF.

This clonotype has at least ten counts. This rearrangement joins TRBV6-1 to TRBJ2-2; 9 bases match TRBD2. Germline values: CDR1 MNHNS, CDR2 SASEGT. CDR3 length: 15 amino acids. V lost 8 bases to trimming and J lost 6 bases; unmatched junction nucleotides: 10. The CDR3 sequence: CASGPSSGTPGELFF. In DNA form, the CDR3 reads TGTGCCAGCGGCCCATCTAGCGGGACCCCCGGGGAGCTGTTTTTT.

The CDR3 region is CASTMDRGQGEQFF. In DNA form, the CDR3 reads TGCGCCAGCACCATGGACAGGGGGCAGGGTGAGCAGTTCTTC. The chain has TRBV5-1 and TRBJ2-1; 11 positions agree with TRBD1. Germline V gene lookup returns CDR1 SGHRS and CDR2 YFSETQ. V shed 6 bases, J shed 9 bases, and the junction held 8 bases outside the gene matches. The CDR3 is 14 residues long. Together with reference TRBV5-1 and TRBJ2-1, the CDR3 gives the full variable domain: KAGVTQTPRYLIKTRGQQVTLSCSPISGHRSVSWYQQTPGQGLQFLFEYFSETQRNKGNFPGRFSGRQFSNSRSEMNVSTLELGDSALYLCASTMDRGQGEQFFGPGTRLTVL.